The present TCR beta chain was sequenced within a study of human T cells and chemical hapten exposure. The study, taken as a whole, reports: Donors had alopecia, so their immune response may differ from healthy people's.

This clonotype showed up many times. The antigen is unknown. TCRdb re-derived calls from the RACE reads in MiXCR, one entry per CDR3 protein. This table holds over 45,000 distinct CDR3 sequences, approximately 9.3% found once. From germline, CDR1 is MNHNS and CDR2 SASEGT. The V and J ends lost 4 bases and 6 bases, in that order; junction bases with no gene match: 10. The length of the CDR3 is 15 residues. Time point described: patch test 1, 2 weeks after DPC sensitization. Described treatment: therapeutic diphenylcyclopropenone sensitization with weekly scalp DPC. The chain has TRBV6-1 and TRBJ1-1; the match to TRBD1 covers 8 bases. Source: whole blood, taken in connection with sensitization to the hapten diphenylcyclopropenone (DPC). The source is a woman between 35 and 50 years old with alopecia areata. Some clones in this sample may be carry-over from other donors' samples. This CDR3 is CASSATTGGWPEAFF. Here the CDR3 DNA reads TGTGCCAGCAGTGCCACCACAGGGGGTTGGCCTGAAGCTTTCTTT.